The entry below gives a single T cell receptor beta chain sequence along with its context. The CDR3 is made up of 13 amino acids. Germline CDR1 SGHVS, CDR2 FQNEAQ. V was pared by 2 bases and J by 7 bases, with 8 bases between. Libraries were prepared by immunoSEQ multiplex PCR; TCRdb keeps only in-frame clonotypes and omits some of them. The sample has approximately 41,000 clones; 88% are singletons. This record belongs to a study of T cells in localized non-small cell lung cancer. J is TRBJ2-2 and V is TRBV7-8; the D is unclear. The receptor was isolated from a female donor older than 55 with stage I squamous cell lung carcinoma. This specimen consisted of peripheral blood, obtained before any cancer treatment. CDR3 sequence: CASSLQLGGELFF. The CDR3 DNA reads TGTGCCAGCAGCTTACAGTTGGGCGGGGAGCTGTTTTTT.